This T cell receptor (beta chain) was retrieved from a study of vaccination and CD4 T cells after COVID-19. A few counts support this clonotype. In germline, CDR1 is DFQATT, CDR2 SNEGSKA (reference sequence). The CDR3 has 19 residues. The junction had 12 bases not matched to a gene; V was cut back by 0 bases and J by 1 base. TCRdb reanalysed the PCR reads using MiXCR and keeps one entry per CDR3 protein. Of about 15,000 distinct CDR3 sequences in the sample, roughly two thirds were seen once. The sequence came from a human donor who had recovered from COVID-19. Specimen: CD4+ T cells from blood, collected after SARS-CoV-2 vaccination. The V and J genes are TRBV20-1 and TRBJ1-5; the match to TRBD1 covers 10 bases. As DNA, the CDR3 is TGCAGTGCTAGAGATATTAGTGACAGGGGGCTTGAAAGCAATCAGCCCCAGCATTTT. Protein sequence: CSARDISDRGLESNQPQHF.